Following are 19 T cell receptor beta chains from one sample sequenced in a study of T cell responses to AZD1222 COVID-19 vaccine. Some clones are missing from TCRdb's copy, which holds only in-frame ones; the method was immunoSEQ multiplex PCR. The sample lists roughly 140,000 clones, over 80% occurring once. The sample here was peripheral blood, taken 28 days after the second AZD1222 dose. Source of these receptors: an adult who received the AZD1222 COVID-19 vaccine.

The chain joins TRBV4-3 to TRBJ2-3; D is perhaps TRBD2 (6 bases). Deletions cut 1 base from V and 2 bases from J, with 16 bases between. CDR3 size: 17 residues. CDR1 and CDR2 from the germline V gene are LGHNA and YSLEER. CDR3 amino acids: CASSQVHGGIATDTQYF. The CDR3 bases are TGCGCCAGCAGCCAAGTACACGGGGGAATTGCCACAGATACGCAGTATTTT.

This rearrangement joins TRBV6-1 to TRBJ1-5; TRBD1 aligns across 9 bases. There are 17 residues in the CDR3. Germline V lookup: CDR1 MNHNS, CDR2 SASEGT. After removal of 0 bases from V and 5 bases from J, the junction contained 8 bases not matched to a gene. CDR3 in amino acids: CASSEAKGTGRYQPQHF. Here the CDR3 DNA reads TGTGCCAGCAGTGAAGCAAAGGGGACAGGGAGGTATCAGCCCCAGCATTTT.

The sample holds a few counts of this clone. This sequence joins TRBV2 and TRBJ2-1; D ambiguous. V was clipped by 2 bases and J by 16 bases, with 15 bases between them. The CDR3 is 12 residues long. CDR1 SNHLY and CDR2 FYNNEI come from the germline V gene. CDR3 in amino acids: CASSELSGSNFF. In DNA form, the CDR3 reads TGTGCCAGCAGTGAACTTTCTGGTAGCAACTTCTTC.

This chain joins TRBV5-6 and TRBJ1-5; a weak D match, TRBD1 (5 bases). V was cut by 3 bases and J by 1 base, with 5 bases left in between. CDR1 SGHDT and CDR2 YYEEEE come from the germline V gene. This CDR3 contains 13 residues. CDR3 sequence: CASSWGSNQPQHF. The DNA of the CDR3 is TGTGCCAGCAGCTGGGGCAGCAATCAGCCCCAGCATTTT.

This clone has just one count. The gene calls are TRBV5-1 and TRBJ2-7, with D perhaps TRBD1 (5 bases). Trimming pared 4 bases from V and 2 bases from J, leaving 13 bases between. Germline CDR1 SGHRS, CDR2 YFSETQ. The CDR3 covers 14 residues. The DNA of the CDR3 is TGCGCCAGCAGCATATCGACAGATACCTACGAGCAGTACTTC. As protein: CASSISTDTYEQYF.

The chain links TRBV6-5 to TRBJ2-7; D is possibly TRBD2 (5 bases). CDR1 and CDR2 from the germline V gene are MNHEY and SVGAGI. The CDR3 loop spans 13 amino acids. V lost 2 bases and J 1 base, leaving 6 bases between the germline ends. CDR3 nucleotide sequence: TGTGCCAGCAGTTACGCGGGTTCCTACGAGCAGTACTTC. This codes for CASSYAGSYEQYF.

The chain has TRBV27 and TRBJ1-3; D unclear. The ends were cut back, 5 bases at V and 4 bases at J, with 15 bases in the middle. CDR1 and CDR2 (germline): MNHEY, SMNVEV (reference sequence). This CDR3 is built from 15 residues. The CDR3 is CASSMTAGAGNTIYF. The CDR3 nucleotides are TGTGCCAGCAGTATGACCGCGGGTGCCGGAAACACCATATATTTT.

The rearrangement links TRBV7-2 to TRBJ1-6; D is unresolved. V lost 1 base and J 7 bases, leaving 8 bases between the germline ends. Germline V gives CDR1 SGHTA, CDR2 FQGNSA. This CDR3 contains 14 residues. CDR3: CASSLGGENSPLHF. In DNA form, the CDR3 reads TGTGCCAGCAGCTTAGGGGGAGAAAATTCACCCCTCCACTTT.

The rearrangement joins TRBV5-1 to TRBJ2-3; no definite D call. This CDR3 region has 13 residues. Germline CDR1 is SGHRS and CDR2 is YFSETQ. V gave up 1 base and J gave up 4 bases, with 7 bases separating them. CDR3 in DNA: TGCGCCAGCAGCTTGTTCGTACCAGATACGCAGTATTTT. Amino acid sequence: CASSLFVPDTQYF.

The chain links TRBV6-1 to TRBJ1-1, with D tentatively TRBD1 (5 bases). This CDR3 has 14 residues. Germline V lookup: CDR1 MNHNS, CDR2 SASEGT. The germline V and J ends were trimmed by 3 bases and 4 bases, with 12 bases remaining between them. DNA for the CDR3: TGTGCCAGCAGTGATCAGGGTTTTGGCACTGAAGCTTTCTTT. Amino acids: CASSDQGFGTEAFF.

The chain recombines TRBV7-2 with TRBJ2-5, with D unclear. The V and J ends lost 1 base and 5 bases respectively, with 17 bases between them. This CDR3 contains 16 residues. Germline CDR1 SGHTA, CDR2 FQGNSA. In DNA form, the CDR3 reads TGTGCCAGCAGCTTAGTAGTCCTCCCTGGCCTGGAGACCCAGTACTTC. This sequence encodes CASSLVVLPGLETQYF.

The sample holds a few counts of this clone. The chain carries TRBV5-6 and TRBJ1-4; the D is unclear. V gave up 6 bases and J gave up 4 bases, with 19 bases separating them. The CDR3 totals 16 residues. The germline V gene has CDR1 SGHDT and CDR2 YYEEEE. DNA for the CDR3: TGTGCCAGCACCCTTGGCGCCGCGGTGGGTAATGAAAAACTGTTTTTT. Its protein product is CASTLGAAVGNEKLFF.

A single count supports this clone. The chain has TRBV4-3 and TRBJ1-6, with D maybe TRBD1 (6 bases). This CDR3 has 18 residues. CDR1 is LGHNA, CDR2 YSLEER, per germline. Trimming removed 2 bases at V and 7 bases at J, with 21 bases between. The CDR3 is CASSQPAGAGARNSPLHF. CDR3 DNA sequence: TGCGCCAGCAGCCAACCCGCCGGGGCAGGGGCGAGAAATTCACCCCTCCACTTT.

Written as DNA, the CDR3 is TGTGCCAGCAGTTACTCTCAGATTTCTAACTATGGCTACACCTTC. This gives the protein CASSYSQISNYGYTF. The chain is built from TRBV6-5 and TRBJ1-2, with unresolved D. This CDR3 is built from 15 residues. Germline assignment: CDR1 MNHEY and CDR2 SVGAGI. Between the trimmed V and J ends, which lost 0 bases and 0 bases, there was a span of 8 bases.

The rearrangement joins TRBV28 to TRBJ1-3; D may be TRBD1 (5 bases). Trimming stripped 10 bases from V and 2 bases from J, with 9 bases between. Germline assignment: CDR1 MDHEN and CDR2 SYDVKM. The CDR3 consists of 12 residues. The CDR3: CATREAGNTIYF. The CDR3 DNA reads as TGTGCCACCAGGGAAGCTGGAAACACCATATATTTT.

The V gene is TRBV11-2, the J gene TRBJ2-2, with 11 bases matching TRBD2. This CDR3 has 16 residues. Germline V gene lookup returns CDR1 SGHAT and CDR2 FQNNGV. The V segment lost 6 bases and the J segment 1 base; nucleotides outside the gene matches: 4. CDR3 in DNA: TGTGCCAGCAGGACTAGCGGGACCAAGAACACCGGGGAGCTGTTTTTT. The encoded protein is CASRTSGTKNTGELFF.

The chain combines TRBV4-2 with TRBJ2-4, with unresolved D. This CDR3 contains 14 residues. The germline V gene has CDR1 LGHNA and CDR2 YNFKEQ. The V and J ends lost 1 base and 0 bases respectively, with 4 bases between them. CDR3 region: CASSQVSAKNIQYF. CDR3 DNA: TGTGCCAGCAGCCAAGTGTCAGCCAAAAACATTCAGTACTTC.

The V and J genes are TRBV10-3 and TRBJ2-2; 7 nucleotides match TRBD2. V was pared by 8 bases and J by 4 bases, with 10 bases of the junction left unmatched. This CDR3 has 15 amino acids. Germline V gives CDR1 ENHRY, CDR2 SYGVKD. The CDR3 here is CAIAYGASGTGELFF. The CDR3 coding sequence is TGTGCCATCGCCTACGGGGCTAGCGGCACCGGGGAGCTGTTTTTT.

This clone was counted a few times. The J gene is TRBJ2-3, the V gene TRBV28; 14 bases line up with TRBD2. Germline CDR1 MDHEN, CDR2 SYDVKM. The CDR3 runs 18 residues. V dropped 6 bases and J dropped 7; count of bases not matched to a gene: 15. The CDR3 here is CASRYSTRRTSGRHTQYF. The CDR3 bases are TGTGCCAGCAGGTATTCAACCCGCCGGACTAGCGGGAGGCATACGCAGTATTTT.